Sequencing of this T cell receptor beta chain was carried out in a study of T cell responses to AZD1222 COVID-19 vaccine (dated by TCRdb to the early 2020s). With respect to the entire study: AZD1222 recipients with second doses at about 4 weeks or about 12 weeks were pooled, because spike-specific TCR depth and breadth did not differ between schedules. Trial participants were enrolled into age subgroups of 18-55, 56-69 and 70-plus years, which contained roughly 150, 30 and 60 TCR-sequenced participants, respectively. TCR sequencing was performed for more than 230 trial participants, of whom some 200 were given two doses of AZD1222 and around 25 were given two doses of MenACWY control vaccine. Beyond this particular receptor, the publication reports: A significant rise in spike-specific TCR breadth and depth was observed after two AZD1222 doses relative to day 0 and relative to MenACWY recipients. Participants were mostly white British and included more females than males, and it was suggested by the authors that clonal diversity may have been underestimated. Reportedly, close to half of the unique spike-specific TCRs recognized epitopes lying outside the regions that are mutated in the B.1.351 and B.1.1.7 variants. Because no day 14 peak-response samples were available, the repertoires could be characterized only after the peak T cell response. CD4 TCRs associated with the vaccine covered the entire spike protein, and the dominant responses were in regions 160-218 and 743-854. The 56-69-year group was small, and its depth increase did not reach significance, likely because of low power. Conclusions about previously exposed vaccinees are limited because only five to seven AZD1222 recipients were SARS-CoV-2 seropositive at baseline.

Concerning this clone: This clone's antigen is unknown. Base qualities are not at hand, and no much larger clone is one base apart.

V sheds 1 base and J sheds 7 bases, leaving 11 bases between their ends. Its CDR3 holds 14 amino acids, cysteine through phenylalanine. Only the CDR3 DNA stays, 42 bases, in frame from base 1. The germline V gene (reference sequence) specifies LNHDA as CDR1 and SQIVND as CDR2. The CDR3 regions of human TCRbeta chains were analyzed by immunosequencing. Per the source publication's procedure: TCRs in the repertoires were compared against a reference library of SARS-CoV-2-specific TCRs that had been generated with the MIRA antigen-specificity platform. Breadth was defined as the fraction of unique TCRs that were SARS-CoV-2-associated, and depth was defined as the fraction of total T cells that were SARS-CoV-2-associated. Using the MIRA data, every spike-specific TCR was mapped to the spike region that the TCR reacted to and assigned to either a CD4 or a CD8 class. Log10-transformed breadth and depth values were compared by one-way ANOVA with Sidak's multiple comparisons tests. The clones in this table, taken by TCRdb from immuneACCESS, are in-frame only. Not every clone is retained; where verified, under half of the shortfall comes from an unresolved V gene, and the cause of the rest is unknown. Clone size and V and J calls were adopted from that table, with D and trimming inferred from the DNA. The sample table lists about 90,000 clones, around 90% of them with a count of one. The top ten hold about 15% of the sample.

The time point label, read with the paper, signifies: baseline before first vaccination. Vaccinee samples were obtained from the UK trials COV001 and COV002, which included a single-blind randomized controlled phase 2/3 trial of AZD1222 (ChAdOx1 nCoV-19) in healthy adults. For TCRbeta chain sequencing, PBMC samples were collected from trial participants at day 0 and at day 28 after the second dose. The rearranged segments are TRBV19 and TRBJ2-1; the D gene remains uncertain. The material sequenced was peripheral blood, taken on day 0 of AZD1222 vaccination. The TCR was taken from an adult in good health. The CDR3 region reads CASSIGVGMNEQFF. The base sequence is TGTGCCAGTAGTATAGGTGTAGGGATGAATGAGCAGTTCTTC.